The 5 T cell receptor beta chains below all came from one sample that was sequenced in a study of T cells in Graves' hyperthyroidism and ophthalmopathy. RNA transcripts gave rise to amplified TCR beta CDR3 regions. In the first-round RT-PCR of the TCR CDR3, the HTBI primer set was used. TCRdb ran MiXCR on the multiplex PCR reads and lists one entry per CDR3 protein. The sample holds approximately 210,000 distinct CDR3 sequences, 15% to 20% seen once. Sequencing was performed on blood. These receptors were obtained from a man in his fifties or sixties with Graves' hyperthyroidism.

Notes on this clonotype: Germline is not matched at one junction end, which may reflect a read error. The genes are TRBV7-3 and TRBJ2-3; TRBD2 might be the D (6 bases). The CDR3 length is 16 residues. Germline V lookup: CDR1 SGHTA, CDR2 FQGTGA. CDR3: CVSSPNLAAGTDTQYF. CDR3 in DNA: TGTGTCAGCAGCCCAAACTTAGCGGCGGGCACAGATACGCAGTATTTT.

This chain links TRBV10-2 with TRBJ2-3, with 8 bases lining up with TRBD1. V shed 7 bases, J shed 4 bases, and the junction held 7 bases outside the gene matches. In germline, CDR1 is WSHSY, CDR2 SAAADI. The CDR3 length is 14 residues. The CDR3 nucleotides are TGCGCCAGCAAATCGGACAGGGTGGCAGATACGCAGTATTTT. As protein: CASKSDRVADTQYF.

This clonotype was seen repeatedly, ten times or more. The CDR3 region has the DNA TGCGCCAGCAGCTTCGGCAGCCAAGAGACCCAGTACTTC. Its translation is CASSFGSQETQYF. The chain joins TRBV5-1 to TRBJ2-5; D gene unclear. Germline V lookup: CDR1 SGHRS, CDR2 YFSETQ. The V and J ends lost 2 bases and 1 base respectively, with 6 bases between them. The CDR3 covers 13 residues.

The chain recombines TRBV20-1 with TRBJ2-3; 8 positions agree with TRBD1. The CDR3 has 15 amino acids. V dropped 3 bases and J dropped 5; count of bases not matched to a gene: 10. Germline V gene data show CDR1 as DFQATT and CDR2 as SNEGSKA (reference sequence). CDR3 in amino acids: CSASKPGGGGDTQYF. The CDR3 region has the DNA TGCAGTGCTAGCAAACCAGGGGGCGGCGGAGATACGCAGTATTTT.

This clonotype was picked up many times. CDR3: CAWSIGGGYTF. CDR3 DNA: TGTGCCTGGAGTATAGGGGGTGGCTACACCTTC. This chain connects TRBV30 to TRBJ1-2; D perhaps matches TRBD1 (6 bases). The germline V gene encodes CDR1 GTSNPN and CDR2 SVGIG (reference sequence). The germline V and J ends were trimmed by 2 bases and 7 bases, with 8 bases remaining between them. The CDR3 spans 11 residues.